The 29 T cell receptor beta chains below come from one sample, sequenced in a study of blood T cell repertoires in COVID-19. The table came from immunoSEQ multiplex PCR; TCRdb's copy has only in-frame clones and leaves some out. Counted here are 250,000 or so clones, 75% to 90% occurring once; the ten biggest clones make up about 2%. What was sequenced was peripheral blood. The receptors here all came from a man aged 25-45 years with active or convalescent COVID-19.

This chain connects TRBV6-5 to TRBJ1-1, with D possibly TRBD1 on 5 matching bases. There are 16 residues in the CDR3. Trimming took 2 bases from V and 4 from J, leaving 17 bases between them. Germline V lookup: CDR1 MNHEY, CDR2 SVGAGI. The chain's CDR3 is CASSYSGFRAITEAFF. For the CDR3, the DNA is TGTGCCAGCAGTTACAGTGGTTTCAGGGCTATCACTGAAGCTTTCTTT.

The CDR3 loop reads CASSVEGVSTEAFF. CDR3 sequence (DNA): TGTGCCAGCAGCGTAGAAGGGGTGAGCACTGAAGCTTTCTTT. V usage is TRBV9 and J usage is TRBJ1-1; D might be TRBD1 (5 bases). The V gene lost 0 bases and the J gene lost 4 bases, with 10 bases spanning the gap. The CDR3 has 14 amino acids. CDR1 is SGDLS, CDR2 YYNGEE, per germline.

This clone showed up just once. The CDR3 DNA follows: TGTGCCAGCAGGGAGGGAAACACTGAAGCTTTCTTT. Its translation: CASREGNTEAFF. This chain links TRBV5-6 with TRBJ1-1; D gene unclear. The V end lost 5 bases, the J end lost 2 bases, and 7 bases lay between the germline ends. In germline, CDR1 is SGHDT, CDR2 YYEEEE. The CDR3 is 12 residues long.

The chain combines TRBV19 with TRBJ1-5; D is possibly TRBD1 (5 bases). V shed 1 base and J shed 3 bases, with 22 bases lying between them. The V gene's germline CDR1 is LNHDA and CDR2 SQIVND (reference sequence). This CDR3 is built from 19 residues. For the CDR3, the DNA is TGTGCCAGTAGTATAGGTGGGGGAAATCCTACTAGCCTCAATCAGCCCCAGCATTTT. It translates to CASSIGGGNPTSLNQPQHF.

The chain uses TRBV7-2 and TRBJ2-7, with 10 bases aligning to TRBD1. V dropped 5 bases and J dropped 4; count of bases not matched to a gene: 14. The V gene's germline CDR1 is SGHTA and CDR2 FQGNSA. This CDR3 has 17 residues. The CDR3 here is CASSPPDRQGARYEQYF. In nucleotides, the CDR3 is TGTGCCAGCAGCCCACCCGATCGACAGGGGGCAAGGTACGAGCAGTACTTC. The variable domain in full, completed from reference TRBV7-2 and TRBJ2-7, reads GAGVSQSPSNKVTEKGKDVELRCDPISGHTALYWYRQSLGQGLEFLIYFQGNSAPDKSGLPSDRFSAERTGGSVSTLTIQRTQQEDSAVYLCASSPPDRQGARYEQYFGPGTRLTVT.

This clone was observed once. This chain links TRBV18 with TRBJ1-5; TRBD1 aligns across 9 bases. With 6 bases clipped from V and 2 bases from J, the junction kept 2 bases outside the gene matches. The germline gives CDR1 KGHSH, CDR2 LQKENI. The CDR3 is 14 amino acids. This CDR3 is CASSGDRGNQPQHF. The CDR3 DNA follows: TGTGCCAGCTCGGGGGACAGGGGCAATCAGCCCCAGCATTTT.

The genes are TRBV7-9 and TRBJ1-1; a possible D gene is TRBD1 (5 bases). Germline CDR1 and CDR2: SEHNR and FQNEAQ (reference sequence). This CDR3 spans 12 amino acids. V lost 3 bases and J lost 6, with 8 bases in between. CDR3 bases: TGTGCCAGCAGCTTGGGGGGGTCTGAAGCTTTCTTT. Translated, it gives CASSLGGSEAFF. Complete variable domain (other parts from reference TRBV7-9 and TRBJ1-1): DTGVSQNPRHKITKRGQNVTFRCDPISEHNRLYWYRQTLGQGPEFLTYFQNEAQLEKSRLLSDRFSAERPKGSFSTLEIQRTEQGDSAMYLCASSLGGSEAFFGQGTRLTVV.

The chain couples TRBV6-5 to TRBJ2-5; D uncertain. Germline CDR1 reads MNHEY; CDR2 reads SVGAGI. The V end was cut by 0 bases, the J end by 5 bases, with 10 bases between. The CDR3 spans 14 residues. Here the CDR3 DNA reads TGTGCCAGCAGTTACTCTGGAGACGGTGAGACCCAGTACTTC. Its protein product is CASSYSGDGETQYF.

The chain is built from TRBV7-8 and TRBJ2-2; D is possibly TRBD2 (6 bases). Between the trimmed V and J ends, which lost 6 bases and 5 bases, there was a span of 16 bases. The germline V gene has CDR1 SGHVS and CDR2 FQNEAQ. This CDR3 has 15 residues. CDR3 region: CASRRDFLSTGELFF. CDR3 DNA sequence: TGTGCCAGCAGGCGGGACTTCTTATCTACCGGGGAGCTGTTTTTT.

Here the CDR3 reads CASSAEVAGVSGANVLTF. In DNA form, the CDR3 reads TGTGCCAGCAGCGCGGAGGTAGCGGGGGTCTCTGGGGCCAACGTCCTGACTTTC. The chain recombines TRBV7-8 with TRBJ2-6; 9 bases agree with TRBD2. This CDR3 is built from 18 residues. Germline V gene sequence: CDR1 SGHVS, CDR2 FQNEAQ. Trimming removed 5 bases from V and 0 bases from J; junction bases left unmatched: 8.

CDR3 nucleotide sequence: TGTGCCAGCACTACTAACTATGGCTACACCTTC. The encoded protein is CASTTNYGYTF. This chain links TRBV11-2 with TRBJ1-2; D call uncertain. CDR3 length: 11 residues. V gave up 7 bases and J gave up 0 bases, with 3 bases separating them. Germline V gene sequence: CDR1 SGHAT, CDR2 FQNNGV. Supplemented by reference TRBV11-2 and TRBJ1-2, the full variable domain reads EAGVAQSPRYKIIEKRQSVAFWCNPISGHATLYWYQQILGQGPKLLIQFQNNGVVDDSQLPKDRFSAERLKGVDSTLKIQPAKLEDSAVYLCASTTNYGYTFGSGTRLTVV.

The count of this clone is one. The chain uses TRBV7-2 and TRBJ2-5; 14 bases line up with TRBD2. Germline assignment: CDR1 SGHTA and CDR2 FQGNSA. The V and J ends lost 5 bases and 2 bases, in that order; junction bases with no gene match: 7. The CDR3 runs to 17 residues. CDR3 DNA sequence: TGTGCCAGCAGCCCCCCCGGACTAGCGGGGGGACAAGAGACCCAGTACTTC. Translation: CASSPPGLAGGQETQYF.

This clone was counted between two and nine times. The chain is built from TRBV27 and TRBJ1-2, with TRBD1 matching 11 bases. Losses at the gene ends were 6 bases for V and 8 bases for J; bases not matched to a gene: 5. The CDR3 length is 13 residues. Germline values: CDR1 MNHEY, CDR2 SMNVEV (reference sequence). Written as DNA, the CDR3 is TGTGCCAGCAGCGGACAGGGGGCAGAGGGCTACACCTTC. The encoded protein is CASSGQGAEGYTF.

In nucleotides, the CDR3 is TGTGCCAGCAGCAGGGACAGACTAAACACTGAAGCTTTCTTT. Its protein product is CASSRDRLNTEAFF. V usage is TRBV3-1 (or the pseudogene TRBV3-2) and J usage is TRBJ1-1; the match to TRBD1 covers 7 bases. There are 14 residues in the CDR3. Looked up from germline, CDR1 is LGHDT and CDR2 is YNNKEL (reference sequence). With V trimmed by 5 bases and J by 2 bases, 5 bases remained unmatched.

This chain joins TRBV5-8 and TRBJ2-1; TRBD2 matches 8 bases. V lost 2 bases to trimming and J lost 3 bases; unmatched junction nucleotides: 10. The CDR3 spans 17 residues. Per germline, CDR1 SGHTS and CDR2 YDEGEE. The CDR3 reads CASSFALTGGVYNEQFF. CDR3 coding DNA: TGTGCCAGCAGCTTTGCTCTCACGGGGGGGGTCTACAATGAGCAGTTCTTC. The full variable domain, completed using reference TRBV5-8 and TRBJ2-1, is EAGVTQSPTHLIKTRGQQATLRCSPISGHTSVYWYQQALGLGLQFLLWYDEGEERNRGNFPPRFSGRQFPNYSSELNVNALELEDSALYLCASSFALTGGVYNEQFFGPGTRLTVL.

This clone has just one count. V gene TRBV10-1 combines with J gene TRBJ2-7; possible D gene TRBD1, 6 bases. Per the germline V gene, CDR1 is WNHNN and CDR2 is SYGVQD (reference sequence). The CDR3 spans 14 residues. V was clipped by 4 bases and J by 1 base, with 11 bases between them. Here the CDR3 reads CASSGTGTSYEQYF. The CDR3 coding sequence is TGCGCCAGCAGTGGGACCGGGACATCCTACGAGCAGTACTTC.

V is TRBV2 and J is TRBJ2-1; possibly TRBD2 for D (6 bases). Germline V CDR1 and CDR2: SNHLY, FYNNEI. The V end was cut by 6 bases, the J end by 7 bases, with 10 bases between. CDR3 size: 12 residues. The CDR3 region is CASRRDSNEQFF. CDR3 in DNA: TGTGCCAGCAGACGGGACTCAAATGAGCAGTTCTTC.

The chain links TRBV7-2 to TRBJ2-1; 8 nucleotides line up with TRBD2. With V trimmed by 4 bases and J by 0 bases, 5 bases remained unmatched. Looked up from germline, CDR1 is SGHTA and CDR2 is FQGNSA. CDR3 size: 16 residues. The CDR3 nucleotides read TGTGCCAGCAGCTCGTCGGGGGGGAGCTCCTACAATGAGCAGTTCTTC. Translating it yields CASSSSGGSSYNEQFF.

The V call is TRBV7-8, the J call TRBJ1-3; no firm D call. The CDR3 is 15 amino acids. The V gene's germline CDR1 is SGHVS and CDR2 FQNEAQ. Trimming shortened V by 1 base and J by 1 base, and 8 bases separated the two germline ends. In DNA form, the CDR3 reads TGTGCCAGCAGCTTAGATTACGCGTCTGGAAACACCATATATTTT. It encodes CASSLDYASGNTIYF.

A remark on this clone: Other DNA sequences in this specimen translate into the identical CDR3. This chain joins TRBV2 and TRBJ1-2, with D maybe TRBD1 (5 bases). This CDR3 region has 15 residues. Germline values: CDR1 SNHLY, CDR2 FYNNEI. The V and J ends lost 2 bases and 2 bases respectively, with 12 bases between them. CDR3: CASSESGQRNYGYTF. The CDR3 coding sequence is TGTGCCAGCAGTGAAAGTGGACAACGAAACTATGGCTACACCTTC.

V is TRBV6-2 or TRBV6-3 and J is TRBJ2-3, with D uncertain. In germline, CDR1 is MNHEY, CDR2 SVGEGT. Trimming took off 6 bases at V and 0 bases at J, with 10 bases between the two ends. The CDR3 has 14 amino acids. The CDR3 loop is CASRPPGSTDTQYF. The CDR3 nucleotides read TGTGCCAGCAGACCTCCCGGGAGCACAGATACGCAGTATTTT.

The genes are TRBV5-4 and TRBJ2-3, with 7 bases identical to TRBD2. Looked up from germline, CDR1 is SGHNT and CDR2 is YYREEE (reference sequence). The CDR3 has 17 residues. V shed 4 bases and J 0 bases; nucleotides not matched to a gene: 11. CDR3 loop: CASSPDSGDGSTDTQYF. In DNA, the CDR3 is TGTGCCAGCAGCCCCGACAGCGGGGATGGGAGCACAGATACGCAGTATTTT.

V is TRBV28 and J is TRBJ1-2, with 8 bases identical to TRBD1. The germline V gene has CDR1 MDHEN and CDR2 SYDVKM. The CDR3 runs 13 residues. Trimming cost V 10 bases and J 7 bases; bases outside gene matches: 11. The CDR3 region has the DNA TGTGCCACCGAATTGACAGGGGAGCTTGGCTACACCTTC. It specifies CATELTGELGYTF.

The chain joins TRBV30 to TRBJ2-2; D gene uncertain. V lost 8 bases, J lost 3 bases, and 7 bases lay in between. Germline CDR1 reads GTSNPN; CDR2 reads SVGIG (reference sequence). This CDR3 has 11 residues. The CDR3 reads CAGGHTGELFF. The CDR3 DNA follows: TGTGCCGGTGGGCACACCGGGGAGCTGTTTTTT.

CDR3 sequence reads: CASSQWGLDKNIQYF. CDR3 sequence (DNA): TGTGCCAGCAGCCAGTGGGGGCTTGACAAAAACATTCAGTACTTC. V is TRBV3-1 (or the pseudogene TRBV3-2) and J is TRBJ2-4; D is possibly TRBD1 (6 bases). The CDR3 sequence is 15 residues long. V was pared by 3 bases and J by 3 bases, with 12 bases between. Per germline, CDR1 LGHDT and CDR2 YNNKEL (reference sequence).

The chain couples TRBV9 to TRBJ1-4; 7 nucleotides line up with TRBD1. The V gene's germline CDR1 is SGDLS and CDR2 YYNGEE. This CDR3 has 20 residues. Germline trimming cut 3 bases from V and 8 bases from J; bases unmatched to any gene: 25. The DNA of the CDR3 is TGTGCCAGCAGCGCAGAATCCTACCCAGGGGGTATTACTCTTCAGGAAAAACTGTTTTTT. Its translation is CASSAESYPGGITLQEKLFF.

CDR3 sequence: CSVTFSGGAADTQYF. CDR3 DNA sequence: TGCAGCGTCACCTTTAGCGGGGGGGCCGCAGATACGCAGTATTTT. This chain uses TRBV29-1 with TRBJ2-3; 11 bases are a match to TRBD2. CDR3 size: 15 residues. Germline CDR1 and CDR2: SQVTM and ANQGSEA. J lost 4 bases, V lost 6 bases, and 9 bases had no gene match.

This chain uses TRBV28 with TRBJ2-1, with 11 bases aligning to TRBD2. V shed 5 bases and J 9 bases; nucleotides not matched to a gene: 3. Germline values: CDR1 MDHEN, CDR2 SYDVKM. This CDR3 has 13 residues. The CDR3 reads CASSIAGGREQFF. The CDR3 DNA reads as TGTGCCAGCAGTATAGCGGGGGGGCGTGAGCAGTTCTTC.

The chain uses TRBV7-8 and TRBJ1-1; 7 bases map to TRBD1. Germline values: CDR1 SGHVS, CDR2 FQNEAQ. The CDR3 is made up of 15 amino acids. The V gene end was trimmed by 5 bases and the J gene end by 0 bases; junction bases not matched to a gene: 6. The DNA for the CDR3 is TGTGCCAGCAGCCCGGGACAGAGCATGAACACTGAAGCTTTCTTT. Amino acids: CASSPGQSMNTEAFF.